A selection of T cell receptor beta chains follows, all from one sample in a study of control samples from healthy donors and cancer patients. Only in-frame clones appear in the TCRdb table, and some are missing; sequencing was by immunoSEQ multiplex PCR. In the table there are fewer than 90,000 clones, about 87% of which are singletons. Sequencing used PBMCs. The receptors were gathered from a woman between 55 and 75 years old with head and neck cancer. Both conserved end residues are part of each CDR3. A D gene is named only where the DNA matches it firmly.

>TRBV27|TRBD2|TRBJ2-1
CASSRLAGPNEQFF
TGTGCCAGCAGTCGACTAGCGGGTCCAAATGAGCAGTTCTTC
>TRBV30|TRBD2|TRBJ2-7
CAWSVVGGRGSYEQYF
TGTGCCTGGAGTGTAGTGGGCGGGAGGGGCTCCTACGAGCAGTACTTC
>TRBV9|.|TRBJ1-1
CASSVGATDTNTEAFF
TGTGCCAGCAGCGTGGGGGCGACAGATACTAACACTGAAGCTTTCTTT
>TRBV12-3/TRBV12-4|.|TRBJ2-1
CASSLNGMQFF
TGTGCCAGCAGTTTAAACGGGATGCAGTTCTTC
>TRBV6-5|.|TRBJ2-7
CASTRGLTGHEQYF
TGTGCCAGCACCCGAGGCCTCACTGGGCACGAGCAGTACTTC
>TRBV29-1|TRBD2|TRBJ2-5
CSAISGEETQYF
TGCAGCGCTATTAGCGGGGAAGAGACCCAGTACTTC
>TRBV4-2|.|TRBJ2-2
CASSQDLGLDTGELFF
TGTGCCAGCAGCCAAGATTTAGGACTTGACACCGGGGAGCTGTTTTTT
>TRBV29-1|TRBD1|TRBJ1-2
CSVEKTGSDGYTF
TGCAGCGTTGAAAAGACAGGGTCCGATGGCTACACCTTC
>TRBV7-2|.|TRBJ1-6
CASSSRTADNSPLHF
TGTGCCAGCAGCTCTAGGACAGCGGATAATTCACCCCTCCACTTT
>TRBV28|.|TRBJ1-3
CASSLYSVGGNTIYF
TGTGCCAGCAGTTTATATTCGGTTGGTGGAAACACCATATATTTT
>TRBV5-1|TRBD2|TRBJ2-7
CASSFGRAGGPTEQYF
TGCGCCAGCAGTTTTGGTAGAGCGGGAGGGCCAACCGAGCAGTACTTC
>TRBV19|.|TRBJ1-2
CASRLTGGDGYTF
TGTGCCAGTAGGCTAACAGGCGGTGATGGCTACACCTTC
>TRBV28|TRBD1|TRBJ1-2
CASSPVAGGAGYTF
TGTGCCAGCAGCCCCGTAGCAGGGGGTGCTGGCTACACCTTC
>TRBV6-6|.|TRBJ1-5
CASSYPPDLRPQHF
TGTGCCAGCAGTTACCCCCCGGACCTTAGGCCCCAGCATTTT